The source of this T cell receptor (beta chain) is a study of cytomegalovirus exposure and HLA in healthy donors. For the study at large: Counted in an early data release were about 80 million unique TCRs from HLA-typed donors.

Study-wide results and limits: A later analysis found most CMV-associated TCR beta chains apparently HLA-restricted. Earlier analysis looked at TCR beta V segments, and most were productive about 90% or about 30% of the time. 150 to 200 TCR beta chains were listed as cytomegalovirus-associated.

The PCR ran on 60 Vbeta and 13 Jbeta primers. Assay used: immunoSEQ multiplex PCR; TCRdb lists only in-frame clones, some missing. The table lists tens of thousands of clones, approximately 90% of them singletons. As for this clone: What it binds is unknown.

Trimming took 7 bases from V and 8 from J; bases not matched to a gene: 14. Germline values: CDR1 MDHEN, CDR2 SYDVKM. CDR3 size: 15 residues. The sequenced material came from PBMCs. This sequence originates from a woman aged 18-29 years in good health and CMV-seronegative. V is TRBV28 and J is TRBJ2-1; 7 bases agree with TRBD1. The CDR3 nucleotides read TGTGCCAGCATCCCCAGGGGGTGGGGCTGGGATGAGCAGTTCTTC. Encoded protein: CASIPRGWGWDEQFF.